This T cell receptor beta chain was recovered during a study of cytomegalovirus exposure and HLA in healthy donors. General study findings and limits: Across donors, presence/absence analyses took sequencing depth to be roughly uniform.

With respect to this clone: As yet, its antigen is unknown.

PCR employed 60 Vbeta and 13 Jbeta primers. TCRdb's table, derived via immunoSEQ multiplex PCR, lists solely in-frame clones and lacks some. The sample yields 140,000 or so clones, around 70% seen once. Sequencing used PBMCs. The sequence came from a woman between 25 and 40 years old in good health and CMV-seronegative.

The CDR3 here is CASSRDSNSPLHF. Here the CDR3 DNA reads TGTGCCAGCAGCCGGGACAGTAATTCACCCCTCCACTTT. The chain joins TRBV11-2 to TRBJ1-6, with TRBD1 identical over 7 bases. Per the germline V gene, CDR1 is SGHAT and CDR2 is FQNNGV. Unmatched junction bases numbered 1, after V lost 5 bases and J lost 6 bases. The CDR3 sequence is 13 residues long.